The source of this T cell receptor (beta chain) is a study of Ad26.COV2.S vaccination and SARS-CoV-2 variants. Study context: Donor got 5x10^10 or 1x10^11 viral particles of Ad26.COV2.S. Findings and caveats of the study: Vaccinees and placebo recipients showed similar non-spike TCR breadth. People who got the vaccine had more spike-specific TCR breadth than people who got placebo.

A word on this clone: Antigen unknown.

The sample's treatment: 15 to 20 received Ad26.COV2.S at low or high dose, single or two shots; roughly 5 received placebo; per-sample allocation not given. Day 63 following the first vaccine or placebo injection was when the samples were taken. Expression of Wuhan-strain SARS-CoV-2 spike came from the Ad26 vector that formed the vaccine. Produced via immunoSEQ multiplex PCR; TCRdb's table is partial and in-frame only. The table records about 400,000 clones, 83% of them present only once. The starting material was peripheral blood, obtained in a trial of Ad26.COV2.S vaccine versus placebo. This clonotype was obtained from a person aged 18 to 65 who received the Ad26.COV2.S COVID-19 vaccine or a placebo.

This chain's CDR3 is CASSSLSSGNTIYF. CDR3 in DNA: TGCGCCAGCAGCTCGCTGTCCTCTGGAAACACCATATATTTT. The chain uses TRBV5-1 and TRBJ1-3, with unresolved D. Per the germline V gene, CDR1 is SGHRS and CDR2 is YFSETQ. This CDR3 is 14 amino acids long. Trimming cost V 3 bases and J 0 bases, with 7 bases left between them.